Each of the 3 T cell receptor beta chains below was sequenced from the same sample in a study of Graves' ophthalmopathy and Graves' hyperthyroidism. Beta-chain TCR CDR3 regions were amplified from RNA transcripts. RT-PCR was first run with HTBI primers, then multiplex PCR in a second round. Each CDR3 protein is one row after TCRdb ran MiXCR on the multiplex PCR reads. The sample lists 650,000 to 900,000 distinct CDR3 sequences, roughly two fifths occurring once. The sample was peripheral blood. These receptors originate from an adult man with Graves' ophthalmopathy.

The sample holds a few counts of this clonotype. The V gene is TRBV15, the J gene TRBJ2-2; weak D call: TRBD1 (5 bases). This CDR3 contains 13 residues. CDR1 and CDR2 from the germline V gene are LNHNV and YYDKDF (reference sequence). Trimming pared 8 bases from V and 2 bases from J, leaving 9 bases between. DNA of the CDR3: TGTGCCACCGAAAGGGGAAACACCGGGGAGCTGTTTTTT. This gives the protein CATERGNTGELFF.

Worth noting for this clonotype: Compared with germline, one end of the junction differs, possibly owing to a read error. The V and J genes are TRBV5-4 and TRBJ2-5; TRBD2 matches 11 bases. CDR1 and CDR2 (germline): SGHNT, YYREEE (reference sequence). The CDR3 is made up of 16 amino acids. As DNA, the CDR3 is TGTGCCGGCAGCCAACAGTGGGGACTAGCGGAAGAGACCCAGTACTTC. Translating it yields CAGSQQWGLAEETQYF.

This clonotype has at least ten counts. The CDR3 region is CSVVRGVMNTEAFF. CDR3 DNA sequence: TGCAGCGTTGTCCGGGGAGTCATGAACACTGAAGCTTTCTTT. This chain connects TRBV29-1 to TRBJ1-1; D call uncertain. V was cut by 4 bases and J by 0 bases, with 12 bases left in between. This CDR3 comprises 14 residues. The germline V gene has CDR1 SQVTM and CDR2 ANQGSEA. The variable domain in full, with the rest retrieved from reference TRBV29-1 and TRBJ1-1, is SAVISQKPSRDICQRGTSLTIQCQVDSQVTMMFWYRQQPGQSLTLIATANQGSEATYESGFVIDKFPISRPNLTFSTLTVSNMSPEDSSIYLCSVVRGVMNTEAFFGQGTRLTVV.